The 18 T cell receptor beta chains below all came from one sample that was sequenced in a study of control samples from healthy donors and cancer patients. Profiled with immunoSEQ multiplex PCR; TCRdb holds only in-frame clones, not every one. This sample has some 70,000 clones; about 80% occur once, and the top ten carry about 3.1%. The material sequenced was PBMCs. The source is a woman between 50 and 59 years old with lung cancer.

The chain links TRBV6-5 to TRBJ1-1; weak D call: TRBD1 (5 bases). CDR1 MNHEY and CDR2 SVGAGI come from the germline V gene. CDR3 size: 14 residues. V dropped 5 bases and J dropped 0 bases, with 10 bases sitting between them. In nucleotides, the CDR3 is TGTGCCAGCAGTACCCTGGGACTGAACACTGAAGCTTTCTTT. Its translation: CASSTLGLNTEAFF.

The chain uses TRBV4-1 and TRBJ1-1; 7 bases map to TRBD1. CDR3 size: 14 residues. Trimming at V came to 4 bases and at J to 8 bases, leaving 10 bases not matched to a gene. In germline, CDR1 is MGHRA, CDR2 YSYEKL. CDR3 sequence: CASSPDRVRLEAFF. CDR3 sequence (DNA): TGCGCCAGCAGCCCCGACAGGGTAAGATTGGAAGCTTTCTTT.

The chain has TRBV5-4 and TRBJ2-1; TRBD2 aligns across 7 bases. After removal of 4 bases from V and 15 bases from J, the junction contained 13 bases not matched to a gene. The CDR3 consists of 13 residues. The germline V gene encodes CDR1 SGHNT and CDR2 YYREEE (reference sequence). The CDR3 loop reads CASSPGLGFWVFF. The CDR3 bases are TGTGCCAGCAGCCCCGGACTAGGGTTTTGGGTGTTCTTC.

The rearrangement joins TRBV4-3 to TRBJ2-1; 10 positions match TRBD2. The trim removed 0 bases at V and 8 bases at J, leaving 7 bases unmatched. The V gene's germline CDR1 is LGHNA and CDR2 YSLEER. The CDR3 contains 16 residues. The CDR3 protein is CASSQDSSGGVYEQFF. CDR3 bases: TGCGCCAGCAGCCAAGATTCTAGCGGGGGTGTCTATGAGCAGTTCTTC.

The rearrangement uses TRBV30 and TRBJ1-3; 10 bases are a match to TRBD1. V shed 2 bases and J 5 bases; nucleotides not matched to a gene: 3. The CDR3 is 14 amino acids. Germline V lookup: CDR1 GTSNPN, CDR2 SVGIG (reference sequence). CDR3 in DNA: TGTGCCTGGAGTAGGGGACAGGGGAGAAACACCATATATTTT. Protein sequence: CAWSRGQGRNTIYF.

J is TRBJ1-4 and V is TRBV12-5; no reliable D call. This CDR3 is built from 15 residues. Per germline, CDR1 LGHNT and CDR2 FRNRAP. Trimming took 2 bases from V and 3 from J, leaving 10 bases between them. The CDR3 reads CASGLFGEANEKLFF. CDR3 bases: TGTGCTAGTGGTTTGTTTGGGGAAGCTAATGAAAAACTGTTTTTT.

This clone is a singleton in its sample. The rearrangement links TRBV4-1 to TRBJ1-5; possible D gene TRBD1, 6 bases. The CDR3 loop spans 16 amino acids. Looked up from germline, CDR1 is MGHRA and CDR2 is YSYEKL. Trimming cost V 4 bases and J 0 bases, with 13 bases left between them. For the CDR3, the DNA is TGCGCCAGCAGCCCGGACAGTTCTTCTAGCAATCAGCCCCAGCATTTT. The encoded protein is CASSPDSSSSNQPQHF.

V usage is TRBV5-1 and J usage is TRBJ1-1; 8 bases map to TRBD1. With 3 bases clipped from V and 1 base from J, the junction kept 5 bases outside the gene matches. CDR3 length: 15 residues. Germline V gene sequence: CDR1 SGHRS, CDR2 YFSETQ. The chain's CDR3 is CASSSGTGGNTEAFF. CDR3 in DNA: TGCGCCAGCAGCTCGGGGACAGGCGGGAACACTGAAGCTTTCTTT.

CDR3 in DNA: TGTGCCACCAGTGACCCTGAGGACAGCGTCCGGGAGCAGTACTTC. This translates into CATSDPEDSVREQYF. V is TRBV24-1 and J is TRBJ2-7; possible D gene TRBD1, 6 bases. CDR3 size: 15 residues. Germline V gives CDR1 KGHDR, CDR2 SFDVKD. V gave up 4 bases and J gave up 7 bases, with 19 bases separating them.

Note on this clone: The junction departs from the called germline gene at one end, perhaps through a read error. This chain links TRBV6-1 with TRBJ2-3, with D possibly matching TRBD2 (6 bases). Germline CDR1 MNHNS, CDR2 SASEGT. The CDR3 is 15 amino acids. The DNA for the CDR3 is TGTGCCAGCATTGAACTAGCTCGTGGCACAGATACGCAGTATTTT. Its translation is CASIELARGTDTQYF.

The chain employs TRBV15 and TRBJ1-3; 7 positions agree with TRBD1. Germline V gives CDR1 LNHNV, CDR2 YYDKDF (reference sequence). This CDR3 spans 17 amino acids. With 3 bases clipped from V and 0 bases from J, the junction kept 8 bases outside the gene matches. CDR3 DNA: TGTGCCACCAGCAGGAGGGAGGGGGCCAACTCTGGAAACACCATATATTTT. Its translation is CATSRREGANSGNTIYF.

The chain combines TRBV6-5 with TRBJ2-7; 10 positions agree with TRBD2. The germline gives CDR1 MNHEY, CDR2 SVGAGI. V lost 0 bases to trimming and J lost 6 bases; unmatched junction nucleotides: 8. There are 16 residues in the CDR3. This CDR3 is CASSYSRLAGASEQYF. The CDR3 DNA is TGTGCCAGCAGTTACTCACGGCTAGCGGGGGCGAGCGAGCAGTACTTC.

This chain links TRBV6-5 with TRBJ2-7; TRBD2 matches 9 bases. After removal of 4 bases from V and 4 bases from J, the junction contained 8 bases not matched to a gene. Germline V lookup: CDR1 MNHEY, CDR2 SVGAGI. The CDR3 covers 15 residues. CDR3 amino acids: CASSWGGGGYYEQYF. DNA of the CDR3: TGTGCCAGCAGTTGGGGCGGGGGGGGCTATTACGAGCAGTACTTC.

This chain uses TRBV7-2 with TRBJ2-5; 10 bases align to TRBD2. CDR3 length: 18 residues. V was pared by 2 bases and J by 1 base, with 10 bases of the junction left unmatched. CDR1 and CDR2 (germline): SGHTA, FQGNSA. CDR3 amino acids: CASSLSSGGEWGQETQYF. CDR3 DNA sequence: TGTGCCAGCAGCTTATCCAGCGGGGGGGAATGGGGCCAAGAGACCCAGTACTTC.

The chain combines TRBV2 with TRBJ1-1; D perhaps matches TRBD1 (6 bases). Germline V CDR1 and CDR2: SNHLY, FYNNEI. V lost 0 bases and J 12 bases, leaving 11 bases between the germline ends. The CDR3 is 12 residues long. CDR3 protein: CASSEAGALTFF. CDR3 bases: TGTGCCAGCAGTGAAGCGGGGGCCCTTACTTTCTTT. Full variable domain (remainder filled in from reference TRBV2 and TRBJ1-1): EPEVTQTPSHQVTQMGQEVILRCVPISNHLYFYWYRQILGQKVEFLVSFYNNEISEKSEIFDDQFSVERPDGSNFTLKIRSTKLEDSAMYFCASSEAGALTFFGQGTRLTVV.

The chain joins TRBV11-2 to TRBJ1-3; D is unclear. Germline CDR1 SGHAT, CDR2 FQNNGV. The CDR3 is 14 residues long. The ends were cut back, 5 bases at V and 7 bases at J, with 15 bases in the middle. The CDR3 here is CASSLGLIGNTIYF. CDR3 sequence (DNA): TGTGCCAGCAGCCTAGGCCTAATCGGGAACACCATATATTTT.

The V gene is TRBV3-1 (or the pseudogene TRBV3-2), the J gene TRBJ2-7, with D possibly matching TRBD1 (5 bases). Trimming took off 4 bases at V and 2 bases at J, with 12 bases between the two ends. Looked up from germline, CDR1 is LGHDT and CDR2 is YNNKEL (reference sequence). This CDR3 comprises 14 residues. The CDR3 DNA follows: TGTGCCAGCAGCCCCCCAGACAGAGCCTACGAGCAGTACTTC. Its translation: CASSPPDRAYEQYF.

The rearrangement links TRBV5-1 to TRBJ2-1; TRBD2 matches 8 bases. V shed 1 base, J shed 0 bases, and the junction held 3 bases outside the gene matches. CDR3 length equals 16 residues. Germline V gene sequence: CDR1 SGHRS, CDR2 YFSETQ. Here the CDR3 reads CASSLRSGGSYNEQFF. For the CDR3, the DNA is TGCGCCAGCAGCTTGCGGAGCGGGGGCTCCTACAATGAGCAGTTCTTC.